This T cell receptor beta chain was sequenced for a study of cytomegalovirus exposure and HLA in healthy donors. Looking at the study overall: As an earlier analysis found, roughly 180 million T cells yielded around 110 million unique TCR beta sequences.

Study-level findings and limits: It was reported that TCR beta sequences correctly inferred the HLA-A and HLA-B alleles for most subjects. CMV serostatus alone was available as immune exposure information.

The trim removed 3 bases at V and 8 bases at J, leaving 11 bases unmatched. Germline assignment: CDR1 KGHSH and CDR2 LQKENI. The CDR3 runs to 16 residues. A multiplex PCR was run with 60 Vbeta primers and 13 Jbeta primers. Here immunoSEQ multiplex PCR was the method, and the copy in TCRdb shows in-frame clones only, minus some. The sample shows 85,000 to 90,000 clones, around 89% of them seen only once. As concerns this clone: The target antigen is unknown.

This chain connects TRBV18 to TRBJ2-1; TRBD1 matches 9 bases. The sequencing sample was made of PBMCs. The TCR was taken from a young man in good health and CMV-seronegative. The CDR3 here is CASSPLRGQGLYEQFF. The CDR3, as DNA: TGTGCCAGCTCACCTCTGAGGGGACAGGGACTTTATGAGCAGTTCTTC.